This T cell receptor beta chain came from a study of monozygotic twins with inflammatory bowel disease (dated by TCRdb to the late 2010s). Some background on the complete study: A total of approximately 28 monozygotic twin pairs were included in the full study, comprising nine German pairs (four IBD-concordant, five IBD-discordant) and 19 IBD-discordant Danish pairs. Within discordant pairs, disease-associated traits were sought mainly by comparing IBD patients with their genetically identical healthy co-twins. Each individual had, on average, about 151 000 unique TCRalpha sequences and 181 000 unique TCRbeta sequences available for analysis.

A roughly 2.4 ml peripheral blood sample was drawn into PAXgene tubes per donor and stored at -80°C. Without T cell sorting, total RNA was isolated from whole blood using the PAXgene blood miRNA kit on an automated QIAcube. Deep TCRalpha and TCRbeta repertoire profiling with unique molecular barcoding was performed on peripheral blood of monozygotic twin pairs concordant or discordant for inflammatory bowel disease. Smoking habits were recorded for all twin pairs, and each individual was classified as a current, former or never smoker. The CDR3 holds 17 amino acids from the cysteine to the phenylalanine. DNA is not on record. CDR1 and CDR2 are read off the germline V gene (reference sequence) as SEHNR and FQNEAQ. Comment on this clonotype: The target of this receptor is not known.

General study outcomes and caveats: No difference in repertoire similarity was observed between concordant and discordant twins, possibly owing to limited statistical power. Differing immunosuppressive treatments among patients may have added background noise and inter-individual variability to the repertoires. The analysis was unable to tell apart different T cell subtypes. IBD patients had lower TCRbeta repertoire diversity, measured by the inverse Simpson index, than their healthy co-twins. Compared with healthy twins, IBD patients shared fewer clonotypes with other individuals, and the difference was most pronounced in patients with signs of disease activity. The results gave no support for a single strong signal or clonotype linked to IBD.

Libraries were prepared through 5' RACE. Each TCR library was prepared from about 4,000 ng of total RNA. For each sample, cDNA was synthesized in eight separate reactions using SMARTScribe reverse transcriptase. During cDNA synthesis, template switching introduced unique molecular identifiers that contained a 6-nucleotide sample barcode. Two nested PCRs of approximately 16 and 9 cycles amplified the TCRalpha and TCRbeta cDNA, and bead purification followed each PCR. Before amplification, the cDNA was treated with uracil DNA-glycosylase and purified using the QIAquick PCR purification kit. The second PCR added Illumina TruSeq-compatible adapters along with sample-specific barcodes. Library quality and concentration were checked on TapeStation and Qubit, and libraries were pooled at about 4.9 ng each. The pooled libraries were sequenced with 2 x 100 bp reads and custom sequencing primers on an Illumina HiSeq2500 single-index Rapid Run. As for how the authors treated the data: PCR and sequencing errors were corrected by UMI-based consensus assembly using MiGEC version 1.2.6. MiXCR version 2.1.1 handled V(D)J alignment, clonotype assembly and CDR3 extraction. Normalisation of gene usage, clonotype sharing and MAIT/NKT TCR abundance was achieved by analysing the top 1000, 10 000 and 20 000 clonotypes per sample. Diversity was computed as the inverse Simpson index with the vegan R package after downsampling to 27 000 UMIs. Statistical testing used paired Mann-Whitney U tests on the discordant twin pairs and applied Benjamini-Hochberg correction for multiple testing. Each entry corresponds to one CDR3 protein sequence from reads that TCRdb reprocessed, and DNA is not given. The V and J calls were not made by the authors but by TCRdb's processing. This sample's table lists about 160,000 distinct CDR3 sequences. In total, the top ten clones hold approximately 2.5% of the sample.

The TCR originated in a human donor with ulcerative colitis or Crohn's disease, or a healthy co-twin of an affected twin (not recorded which). The specimen sequenced was blood. The V gene is TRBV7-9 and the J gene is TRBJ1-5; the TRBD1 assignment by TCRdb is unverifiable without DNA. The CDR3 reads as follows: CASSFWTGSGGNQPQHF.